This is a list of T cell receptor beta chains from one sample in a study of T-cell reconstitution after alpha-beta-depleted transplantation in children. TCRdb passed the PCR reads through MiXCR, listing each CDR3 protein once. The top ten clones hold 25% to 30% of a sample with roughly 82,000 distinct CDR3 sequences, 11% to 15% of them seen once. Sequenced material: PBMCs, mostly from graft donor cells, taken 180 days after TCRalphabeta/CD19-depleted stem cell transplant. Receptor source: a male patient between 2 and 10 years old who had a stem cell transplant for acute lymphoblastic leukemia, so the T cells may come from the graft donor. The CDR3 runs from the conserved cysteine through the conserved F or W. The D gene is left open where the match is weak. Only part of the rows carry a size: once, few, many, or a class if the clone is expanded.

clone size | J gene | D gene | V gene | CDR3 protein | CDR3 DNA
NA | TRBJ2-1 | TRBD2 | TRBV18 | CASSLSGSRYNEQFF | TGTGCCAGCTCCCTAAGCGGGAGTCGGTACAATGAGCAGTTCTTC
few | TRBJ2-2 | NA | TRBV28 | CASSLMFRHTGELFF | TGTGCCAGCAGTTTAATGTTCAGGCACACCGGGGAGCTGTTTTTT
NA | TRBJ2-1 | TRBD2 | TRBV5-1 | CASSIGLAGRNEQFF | TGCGCCAGCAGCATCGGACTAGCGGGACGCAATGAGCAGTTCTTC
many | TRBJ2-7 | NA | TRBV7-8 | CASPLRRDYEQYF | TGTGCCAGCCCCTTGCGGCGGGACTACGAGCAGTACTTC
NA | TRBJ1-2 | NA | TRBV20-1 | CSARLLTGRYGYTF | TGCAGTGCTAGATTACTGACAGGACGGTATGGCTACACCTTC
NA | TRBJ2-7 | TRBD1 | TRBV9 | CASSEGQASNYEQYF | TGTGCCAGCAGCGAGGGACAGGCCTCCAATTACGAGCAGTACTTC
NA | TRBJ2-7 | NA | TRBV10-3 | CAISDLRSYEQYF | TGTGCCATCAGTGACTTAAGGAGCTACGAGCAGTACTTC
NA | TRBJ2-1 | NA | TRBV7-9 | CASSSEPRTDNEQFF | TGTGCCAGCAGCTCAGAGCCTAGGACGGACAATGAGCAGTTCTTC
NA | TRBJ2-7 | NA | TRBV28 | CASSPGVRVSYEQYF | TGTGCCAGCAGTCCCGGGGTCCGTGTCTCCTACGAGCAGTACTTC
few | TRBJ2-1 | NA | TRBV12-3/TRBV12-4 | CASSPPSAGEQFF | TGTGCCAGCAGCCCGCCTAGCGCGGGTGAGCAGTTCTTC
NA | TRBJ1-1 | NA | TRBV12-3/TRBV12-4 | CASSQQGNTEAFF | TGTGCCAGCAGCCAACAGGGGAACACTGAAGCTTTCTTT
NA | TRBJ2-7 | NA | TRBV28 | CASSFRRVLYEQYF | TGTGCCAGCAGTTTCCGCAGGGTCCTTTACGAGCAGTACTTC
NA | TRBJ1-2 | NA | TRBV5-1 | CASSLVARGDYGYTF | TGCGCCAGCAGCTTGGTGGCCAGGGGAGACTATGGCTACACCTTC
few | TRBJ2-3 | NA | TRBV20-1 | CSATPSHGPTDTQYF | TGCAGTGCCACCCCTTCCCATGGTCCCACAGATACGCAGTATTTT
NA | TRBJ2-7 | NA | TRBV28 | CASSFVVGHAYEQYF | TGTGCCAGCAGTTTTGTTGTGGGGCATGCCTACGAGCAGTACTTC
NA | TRBJ1-2 | NA | TRBV29-1 | CSAGGSGNTNYGYTF | TGCAGCGCCGGAGGGTCTGGGAATACTAACTATGGCTACACCTTC
few | TRBJ2-3 | TRBD2 | TRBV5-6 | CASSRTLAGDPWGDTQYF | TGTGCCAGCAGCCGCACCCTAGCGGGGGACCCCTGGGGAGATACGCAGTATTTT
many | TRBJ1-3 | NA | TRBV4-3 | CASSQDFDSSGNTIYF | TGCGCCAGCAGCCAAGATTTCGACAGCTCTGGAAACACCATATATTTT
many | TRBJ2-5 | TRBD2 | TRBV7-3 | CASSSIAGAETQYF | TGTGCCAGCAGCTCCATAGCGGGAGCAGAGACCCAGTACTTC
NA | TRBJ2-7 | NA | TRBV20-1 | CSAEAGVPYEQYF | TGCAGTGCCGAGGCAGGGGTCCCCTACGAGCAGTACTTC
many | TRBJ1-2 | NA | TRBV5-8 | CASSLYGQTYGYTF | TGTGCCAGCAGCTTGTACGGCCAAACCTATGGCTACACCTTC
few | TRBJ2-3 | NA | TRBV24-1 | CATSDPGRGDTQYF | TGTGCCACCAGTGACCCAGGTCGAGGGGATACGCAGTATTTT
NA | TRBJ1-5 | TRBD1 | TRBV20-1 | CSARGQGGSNQPQHF | TGCAGTGCTAGAGGACAGGGCGGTAGCAATCAGCCCCAGCATTTT
few | TRBJ2-5 | NA | TRBV20-1 | CSASRPGSLETQYF | TGCAGTGCTAGTAGACCAGGGTCCTTGGAGACCCAGTACTTC
NA | TRBJ1-4 | TRBD1 | TRBV5-1 | CASRSLIGDSPNEKLFF | TGCGCCAGCAGATCCCTAATAGGGGACAGCCCTAATGAAAAACTGTTTTTT
NA | TRBJ2-3 | NA | TRBV20-1 | CSALGGIGDTQYF | TGCAGTGCTTTGGGGGGAATCGGGGATACGCAGTATTTT
NA | TRBJ2-1 | NA | TRBV12-3/TRBV12-4 | CASRPGAGKNEQFF | TGTGCCAGCAGGCCCGGGGCGGGAAAGAATGAGCAGTTCTTC
few | TRBJ2-1 | NA | TRBV5-1 | CASSLTSREQFF | TGCGCCAGCAGCTTAACATCGAGGGAGCAGTTCTTC
NA | TRBJ2-1 | NA | TRBV9 | CASSASRWDSSYNEQFF | TGTGCCAGCAGCGCCTCACGCTGGGACTCCTCCTACAATGAGCAGTTCTTC
few | TRBJ2-3 | NA | TRBV5-1 | CASSRPRVLGTDTQYF | TGCGCCAGCAGTCGGCCCAGGGTCCTAGGCACAGATACGCAGTATTTT
few | TRBJ2-7 | NA | TRBV29-1 | CSVAGLSYEQYF | TGCAGCGTTGCAGGACTGTCCTACGAGCAGTACTTC
NA | TRBJ1-1 | NA | TRBV5-5 | CASSFPGIEAFF | TGTGCCAGCAGCTTTCCGGGGATTGAAGCTTTCTTT
many | TRBJ2-7 | NA | TRBV10-3 | CATRDIPAYEQYF | TGTGCCACCCGGGACATTCCCGCCTACGAGCAGTACTTC
many | TRBJ2-7 | TRBD2 | TRBV29-1 | CSVPNTSGSVDEQYF | TGCAGCGTTCCGAACACTAGCGGGAGCGTCGACGAGCAGTACTTC
NA | TRBJ2-3 | NA | TRBV24-1 | CATSDFSFTDTQYF | TGTGCCACCAGTGATTTCTCCTTTACAGATACGCAGTATTTT
few | TRBJ1-5 | NA | TRBV6-6 | CASSPGANQPQHF | TGTGCCAGCTCCCCCGGGGCAAATCAGCCCCAGCATTTT
NA | TRBJ2-7 | NA | TRBV4-3 | CAISHRSGGMDEQYF | TGCGCCATCAGCCATCGGTCTGGGGGAATGGACGAGCAGTACTTC
few | TRBJ1-2 | NA | TRBV28 | CATRLEPTGIYGYTF | TGTGCCACCCGTCTAGAACCTACAGGAATTTATGGCTACACCTTC
many | TRBJ1-5 | TRBD1 | TRBV10-3 | CAISGTGANQPQHF | TGTGCCATTTCCGGGACAGGGGCCAATCAGCCCCAGCATTTT
NA | TRBJ2-7 | NA | TRBV7-2 | CASSLSVRANEQYF | TGTGCCAGCAGCCTTAGCGTTCGAGCCAACGAGCAGTACTTC